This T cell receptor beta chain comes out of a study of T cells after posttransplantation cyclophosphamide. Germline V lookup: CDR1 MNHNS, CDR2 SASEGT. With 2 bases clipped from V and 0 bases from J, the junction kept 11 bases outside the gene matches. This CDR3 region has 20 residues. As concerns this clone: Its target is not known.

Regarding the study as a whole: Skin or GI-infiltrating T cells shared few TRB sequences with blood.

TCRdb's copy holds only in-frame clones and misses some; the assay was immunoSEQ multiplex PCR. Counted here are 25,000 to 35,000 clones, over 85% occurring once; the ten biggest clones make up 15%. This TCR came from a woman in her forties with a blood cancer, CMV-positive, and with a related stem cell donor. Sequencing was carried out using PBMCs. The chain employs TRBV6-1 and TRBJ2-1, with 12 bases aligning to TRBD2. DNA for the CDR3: TGTGCCAGCAGTGAACGAGGACTAGCGGGGCCCTCTATCTCCTACAATGAGCAGTTCTTC. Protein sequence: CASSERGLAGPSISYNEQFF.